The text below deals with one T cell receptor beta chain. In the authors' methods: Reference gene primer amplification gave nucleated cell count estimates. TCRdb's copy holds only in-frame clones and misses some; the assay was immunoSEQ multiplex PCR. D and trimming were read from the DNA, whereas the V and J calls and clone size are those reported in that table. The repertoire holds about 15,000 clones, with 90% to 95% as singletons. This specimen belongs to a study of blood T cell repertoires in COVID-19. On the study more broadly: Sites across the United States, Italy and Spain contributed samples from acute and convalescent COVID-19. From T cells, B-cell-depleted T cells, or PBMCs came the material, which was cDNA or gDNA.

Germline CDR1 is SGHRS and CDR2 is YFSETQ. There are 15 residues in the CDR3. V dropped 4 bases and J dropped 7 bases, with 18 bases sitting between them. The sequence came from a man in his fifties or sixties with active COVID-19. Sequenced sample: peripheral blood. V usage is TRBV5-1 and J usage is TRBJ2-4; D possibly corresponds to TRBD1 (6 bases). CDR3 protein: CASSVPQGSGNIQYF. The DNA for the CDR3 is TGCGCCAGCAGCGTCCCTCAGGGGTCCGGGAACATTCAGTACTTC.